Detailed here is one T cell receptor beta chain. Its specificity is not known. The final CDR3 position lacks the conserved phenylalanine or tryptophan, pointing to a likely read error. This sample stems from a study of tumor-infiltrating lymphocytes in primary liver carcinoma. Study-wide context: Measuring roughly 4.2 to 11 cm across, the tumors were staged as T1-T3 N0M0.

For each extraction, RNA and DNA were obtained together from approximately 20-30 mg of unsorted bulk tissue. Patients underwent surgical resection for primary liver carcinoma. Donors were untreated and chronically infected with HBV. Study-wide results and limits: The top-250-clone fraction was significantly higher in tumors than in blood (p = 0.039).

With around 450 ng total RNA as template and a constant-region primer, TCR beta cDNA was made. Libraries of TCR beta came from three nested multiplex PCR rounds with slightly modified ARM-PCR. Investigators reported that the first two PCR rounds, at around 10 cycles each, used TRBV1-TRBV30 forward primers with a C-beta reverse primer. TCRdb used MiXCR to reprocess the multiplex PCR reads, holding one entry per CDR3 protein. The data show tens of thousands of distinct CDR3 sequences, with over 70% seen just once and about 30% held by the top ten. The germline gives CDR1 SEHNR, CDR2 FQNEAQ (reference sequence). This CDR3 spans 12 amino acids.

This chain uses TRBV7-9 with TRBJ2-3; D possibly corresponds to TRBD1 (6 bases). Sequencing used liver tumor tissue from sampling region 3. Subset given: tumor region T3, left-lateral pole. This clonotype was obtained from a middle-aged man with primary liver carcinoma and hepatitis B virus infection. The CDR3: CASSSGQDTQYS. The CDR3 coding sequence is TGTGCCAGCAGCTCGGGACAAGATACACAGTATTCT.